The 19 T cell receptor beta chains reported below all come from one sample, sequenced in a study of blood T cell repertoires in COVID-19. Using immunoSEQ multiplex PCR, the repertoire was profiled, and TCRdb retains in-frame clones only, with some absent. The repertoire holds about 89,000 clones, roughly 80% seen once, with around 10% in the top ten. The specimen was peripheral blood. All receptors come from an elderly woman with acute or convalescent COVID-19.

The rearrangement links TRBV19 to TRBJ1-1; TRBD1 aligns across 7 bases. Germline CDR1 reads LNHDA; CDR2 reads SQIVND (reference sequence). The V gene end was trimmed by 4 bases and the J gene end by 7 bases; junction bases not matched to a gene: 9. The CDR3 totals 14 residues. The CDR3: CASSKETGPVEAFF. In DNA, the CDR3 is TGTGCCAGTAGTAAAGAGACAGGGCCCGTTGAAGCTTTCTTT.

CDR3: CASSLGQPPTGGYGYTF. The CDR3, as DNA: TGTGCCAGCAGCTTAGGTCAGCCGCCGACAGGGGGGTATGGCTACACCTTC. The V gene is TRBV7-9, the J gene TRBJ1-2; 9 bases are a match to TRBD1. The length of the CDR3 is 17 residues. V lost 1 base to trimming and J lost 5 bases; unmatched junction nucleotides: 11. The germline CDR1 and CDR2 sequences are SEHNR and FQNEAQ (reference sequence).

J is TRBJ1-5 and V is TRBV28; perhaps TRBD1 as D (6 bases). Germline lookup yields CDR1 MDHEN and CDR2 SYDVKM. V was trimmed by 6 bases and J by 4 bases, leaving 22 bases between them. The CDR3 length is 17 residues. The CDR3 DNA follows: TGTGCCAGCAGCTTAACGGGAGGCAGGGGACCTAATCAGCCCCAGCATTTT. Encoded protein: CASSLTGGRGPNQPQHF.

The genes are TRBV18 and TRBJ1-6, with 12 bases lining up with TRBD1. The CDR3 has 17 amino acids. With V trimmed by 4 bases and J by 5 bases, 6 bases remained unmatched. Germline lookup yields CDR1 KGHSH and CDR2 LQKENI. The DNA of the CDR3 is TGTGCCAGCTCACTCCGGGACAGGGGGCATGATAATTCACCCCTCCACTTT. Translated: CASSLRDRGHDNSPLHF.

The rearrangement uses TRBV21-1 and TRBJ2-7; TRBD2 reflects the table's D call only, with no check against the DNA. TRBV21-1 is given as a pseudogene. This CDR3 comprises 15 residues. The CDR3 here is CASSKGAPRTYEQYV. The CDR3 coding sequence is TGTGCCAGCAGCAAAGGAGCCCCCCGCACCTACGAGCAGTACGTC.

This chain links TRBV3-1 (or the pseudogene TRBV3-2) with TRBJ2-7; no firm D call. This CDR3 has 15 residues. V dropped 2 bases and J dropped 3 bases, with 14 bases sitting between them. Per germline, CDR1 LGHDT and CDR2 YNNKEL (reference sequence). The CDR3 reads CASSQPPQVCYEQYV. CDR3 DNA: TGTGCCAGCAGCCAACCCCCCCAGGTGTGCTACGAGCAGTACGTC.

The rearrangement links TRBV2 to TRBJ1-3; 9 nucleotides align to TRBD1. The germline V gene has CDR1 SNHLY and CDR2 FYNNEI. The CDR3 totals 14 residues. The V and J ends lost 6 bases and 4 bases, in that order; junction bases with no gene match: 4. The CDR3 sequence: CASSRDRAGNTIYF. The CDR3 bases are TGTGCCAGCAGCCGGGACAGGGCCGGAAACACCATATATTTT.

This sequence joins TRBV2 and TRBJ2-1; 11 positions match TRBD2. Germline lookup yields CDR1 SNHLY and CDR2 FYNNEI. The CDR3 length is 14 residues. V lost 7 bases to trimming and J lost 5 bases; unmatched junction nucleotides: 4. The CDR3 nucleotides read TGTGCCAGCACTAGACTAGCGGGACACAATGAGCAGTTCTTC. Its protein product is CASTRLAGHNEQFF.

The CDR3 region is CATSGRAGAGTDTQYF. CDR3 nucleotides: TGTGCCACCAGTGGGAGGGCGGGGGCCGGCACAGATACGCAGTATTTT. The chain joins TRBV24-1 to TRBJ2-3, with D perhaps TRBD2 (7 bases). Trimming shortened V by 5 bases and J by 1 base, and 15 bases separated the two germline ends. Germline V gives CDR1 KGHDR, CDR2 SFDVKD. The CDR3 is made up of 16 amino acids.

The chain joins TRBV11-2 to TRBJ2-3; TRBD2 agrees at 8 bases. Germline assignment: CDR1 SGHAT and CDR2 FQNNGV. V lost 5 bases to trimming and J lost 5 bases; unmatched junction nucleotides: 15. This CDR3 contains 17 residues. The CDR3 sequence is CASSPRRGGLSVDTQYF. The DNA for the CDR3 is TGTGCCAGCAGCCCCCGCCGGGGGGGTTTGTCGGTAGATACGCAGTATTTT.

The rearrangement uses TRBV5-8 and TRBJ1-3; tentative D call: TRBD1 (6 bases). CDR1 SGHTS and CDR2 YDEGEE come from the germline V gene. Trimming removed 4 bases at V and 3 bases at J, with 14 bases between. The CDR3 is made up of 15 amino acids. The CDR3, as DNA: TGTGCCAGCAGCCGACTTCAGGGGATTGGAAACACCATATATTTT. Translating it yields CASSRLQGIGNTIYF.

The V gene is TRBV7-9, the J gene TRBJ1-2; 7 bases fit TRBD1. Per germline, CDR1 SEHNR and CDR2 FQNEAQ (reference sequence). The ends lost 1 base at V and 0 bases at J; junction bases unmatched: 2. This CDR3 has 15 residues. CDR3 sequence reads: CASSLVGTANYGYTF. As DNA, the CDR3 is TGTGCCAGCAGCTTAGTAGGGACAGCTAACTATGGCTACACCTTC.

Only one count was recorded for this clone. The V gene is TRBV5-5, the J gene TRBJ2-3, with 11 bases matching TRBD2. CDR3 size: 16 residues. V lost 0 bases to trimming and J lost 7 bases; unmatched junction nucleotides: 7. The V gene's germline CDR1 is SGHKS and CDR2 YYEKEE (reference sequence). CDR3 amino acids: CASSLATSGGGNTQYF. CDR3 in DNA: TGTGCCAGCAGCTTGGCCACTAGCGGGGGAGGAAATACGCAGTATTTT.

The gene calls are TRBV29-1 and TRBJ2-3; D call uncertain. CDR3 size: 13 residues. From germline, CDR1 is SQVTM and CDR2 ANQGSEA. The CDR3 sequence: CAGKPRPTDTQYF. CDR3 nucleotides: TGCGCAGGTAAACCCAGGCCCACAGATACGCAGTATTTT.

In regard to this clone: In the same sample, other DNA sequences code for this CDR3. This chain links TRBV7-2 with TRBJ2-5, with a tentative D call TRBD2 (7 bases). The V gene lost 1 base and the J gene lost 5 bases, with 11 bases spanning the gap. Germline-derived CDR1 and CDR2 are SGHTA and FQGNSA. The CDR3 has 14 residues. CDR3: CASSLGGGAETQYF. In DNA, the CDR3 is TGTGCCAGCAGCTTAGGAGGGGGGGCGGAGACCCAGTACTTC.

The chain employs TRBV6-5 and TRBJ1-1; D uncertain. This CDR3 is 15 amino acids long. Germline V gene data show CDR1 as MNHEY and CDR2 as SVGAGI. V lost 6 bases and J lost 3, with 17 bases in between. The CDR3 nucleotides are TGTGCCAGCAGCCTAGGAGAGGGAGTATACACTGAAGCTTTCTTT. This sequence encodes CASSLGEGVYTEAFF.

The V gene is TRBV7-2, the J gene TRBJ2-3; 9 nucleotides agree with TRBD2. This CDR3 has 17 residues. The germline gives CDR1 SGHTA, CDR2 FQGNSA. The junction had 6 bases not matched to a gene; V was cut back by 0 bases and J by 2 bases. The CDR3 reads CASSLARAGGNTDTQYF. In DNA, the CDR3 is TGTGCCAGCAGCTTAGCCCGAGCGGGGGGAAACACAGATACGCAGTATTTT.

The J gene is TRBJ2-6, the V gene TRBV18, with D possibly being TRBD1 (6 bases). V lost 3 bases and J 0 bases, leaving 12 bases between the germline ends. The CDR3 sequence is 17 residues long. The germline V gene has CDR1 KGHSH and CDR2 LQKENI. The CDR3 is CASSPRQASSGANVLTF. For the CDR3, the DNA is TGTGCCAGCTCACCCCGACAGGCCAGCTCTGGGGCCAACGTCCTGACTTTC.

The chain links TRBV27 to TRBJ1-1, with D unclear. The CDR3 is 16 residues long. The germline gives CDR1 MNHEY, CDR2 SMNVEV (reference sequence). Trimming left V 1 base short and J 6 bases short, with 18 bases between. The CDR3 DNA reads TGTGCCAGCAGTTTATTTCCCCCGGCAGGAATAGCTGAAGCTTTCTTT. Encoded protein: CASSLFPPAGIAEAFF.